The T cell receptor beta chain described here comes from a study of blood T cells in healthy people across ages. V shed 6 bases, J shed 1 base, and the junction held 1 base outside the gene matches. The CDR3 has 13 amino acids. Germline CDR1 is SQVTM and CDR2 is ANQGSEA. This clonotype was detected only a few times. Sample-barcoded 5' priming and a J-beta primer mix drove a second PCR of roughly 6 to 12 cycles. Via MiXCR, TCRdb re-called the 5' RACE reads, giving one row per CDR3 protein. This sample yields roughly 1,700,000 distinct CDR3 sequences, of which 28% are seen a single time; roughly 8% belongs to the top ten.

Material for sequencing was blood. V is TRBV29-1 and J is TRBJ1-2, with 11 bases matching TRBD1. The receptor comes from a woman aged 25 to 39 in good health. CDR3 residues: CSVGTGGNYGYTF. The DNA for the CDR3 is TGCAGCGTCGGGACAGGGGGTAACTATGGCTACACCTTC.